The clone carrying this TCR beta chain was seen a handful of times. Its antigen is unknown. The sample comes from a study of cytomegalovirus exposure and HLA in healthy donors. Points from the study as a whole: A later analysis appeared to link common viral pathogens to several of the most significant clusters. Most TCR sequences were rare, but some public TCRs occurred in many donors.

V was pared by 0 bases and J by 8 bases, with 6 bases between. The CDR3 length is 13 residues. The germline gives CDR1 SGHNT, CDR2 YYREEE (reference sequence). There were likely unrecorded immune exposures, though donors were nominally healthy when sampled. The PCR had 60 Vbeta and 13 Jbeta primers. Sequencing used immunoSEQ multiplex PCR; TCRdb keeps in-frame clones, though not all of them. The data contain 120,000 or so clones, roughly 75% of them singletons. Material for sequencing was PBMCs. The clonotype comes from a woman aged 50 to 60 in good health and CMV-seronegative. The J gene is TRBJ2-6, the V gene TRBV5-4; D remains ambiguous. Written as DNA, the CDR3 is TGTGCCAGCAGCTTGGACAGATCCAACGTCCTGACTTTC. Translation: CASSLDRSNVLTF.